The 3 T cell receptor beta chains listed next were all sequenced from one sample in a study of T cell repertoires in ileal Crohn's disease. Libraries were prepared by immunoSEQ multiplex PCR; TCRdb keeps only in-frame clonotypes and omits some of them. The sample carries about 9,000 clones, 78% recorded once. Described time point: neoterminal ileum biopsy at postoperative endoscopy, about 6 months after surgery. Sequencing was performed on ileal tissue. Receptor source: an adult with Crohn's disease.

Here the CDR3 reads CASRSLGGQGDLREQYF. As DNA, the CDR3 is TGTGCCAGCAGGTCATTAGGGGGGCAGGGGGACCTACGCGAGCAGTACTTC. This rearrangement joins TRBV27 to TRBJ2-7, with TRBD1 as a possible D gene (7 bases). V dropped 6 bases and J dropped 6 bases, with 27 bases sitting between them. In germline, CDR1 is MNHEY, CDR2 SMNVEV (reference sequence). The length of the CDR3 is 17 residues.

The V and J genes are TRBV30 and TRBJ1-6; no firm D call. Per germline, CDR1 GTSNPN and CDR2 SVGIG (reference sequence). The V gene lost 2 bases and the J gene lost 9 bases, with 11 bases spanning the gap. This CDR3 comprises 13 residues. The CDR3 nucleotides are TGTGCCTGGAGTCCCGGGGTCGCTTCACCCCTCCACTTT. Protein sequence: CAWSPGVASPLHF.

The rearrangement uses TRBV10-2 and TRBJ2-3, with TRBD2 identical over 8 bases. Unmatched junction bases numbered 11, after V lost 3 bases and J lost 0 bases. The CDR3 totals 18 residues. Germline V gives CDR1 WSHSY, CDR2 SAAADI. The CDR3, as DNA: TGCGCCAGCAGTGATCCTCGCTGGCGGGGGGCTAGCACAGATACGCAGTATTTT. Encoded protein: CASSDPRWRGASTDTQYF.